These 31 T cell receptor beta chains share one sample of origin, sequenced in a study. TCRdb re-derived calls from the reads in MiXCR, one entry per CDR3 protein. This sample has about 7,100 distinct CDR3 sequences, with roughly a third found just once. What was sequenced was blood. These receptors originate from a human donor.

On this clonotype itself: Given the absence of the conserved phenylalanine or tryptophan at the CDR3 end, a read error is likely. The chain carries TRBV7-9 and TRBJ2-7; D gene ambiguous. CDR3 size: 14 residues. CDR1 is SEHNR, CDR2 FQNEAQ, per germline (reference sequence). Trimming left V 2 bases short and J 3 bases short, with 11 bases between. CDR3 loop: CASSLKASSYEQYI. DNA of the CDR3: TGTGCCAGCAGCTTAAAGGCCTCTAGCTACGAGCAGTACATC.

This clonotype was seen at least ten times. The CDR3 DNA reads TGTGCCAGCAGTGGGGCCAAGGACAGGGGTTTCTGGGCTGGGGCCAACGTCCTGACTTTC. This codes for CASSGAKDRGFWAGANVLTF. V gene TRBV2 combines with J gene TRBJ2-6; 9 positions agree with TRBD1. The J segment lost 2 bases and the V segment lost 4 bases, leaving 15 bases of the junction unmatched. Germline CDR1 and CDR2: SNHLY and FYNNEI. The CDR3 sequence is 20 residues long.

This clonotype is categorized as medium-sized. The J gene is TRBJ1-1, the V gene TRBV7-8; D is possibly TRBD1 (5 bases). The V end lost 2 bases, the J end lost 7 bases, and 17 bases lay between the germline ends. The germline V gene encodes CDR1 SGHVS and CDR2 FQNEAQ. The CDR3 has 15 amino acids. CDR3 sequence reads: CASSLPQGLGVEAFF. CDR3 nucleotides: TGTGCCAGCAGCTTACCGCAGGGTTTAGGGGTTGAAGCTTTCTTT.

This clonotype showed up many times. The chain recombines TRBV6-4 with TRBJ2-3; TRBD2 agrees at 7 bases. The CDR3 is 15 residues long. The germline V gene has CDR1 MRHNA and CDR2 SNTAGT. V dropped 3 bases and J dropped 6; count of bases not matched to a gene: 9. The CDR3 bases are TGTGCCAGCAGTGAGGGGGGAGGGCAGGTGGATACGCAGTATTTT. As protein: CASSEGGGQVDTQYF.

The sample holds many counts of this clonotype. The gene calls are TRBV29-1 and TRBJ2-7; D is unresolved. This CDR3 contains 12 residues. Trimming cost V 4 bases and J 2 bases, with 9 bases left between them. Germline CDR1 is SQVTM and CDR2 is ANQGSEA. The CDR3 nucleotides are TGCAGCGTTGTTTTTCAGACCTACGAGCAGTACTTC. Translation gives CSVVFQTYEQYF.

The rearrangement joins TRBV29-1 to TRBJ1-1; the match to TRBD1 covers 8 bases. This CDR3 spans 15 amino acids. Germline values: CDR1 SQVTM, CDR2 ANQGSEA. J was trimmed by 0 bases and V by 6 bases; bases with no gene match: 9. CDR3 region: CSVRPRQGLNTEAFF. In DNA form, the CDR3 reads TGCAGCGTCCGACCAAGACAGGGGTTGAACACTGAAGCTTTCTTT.

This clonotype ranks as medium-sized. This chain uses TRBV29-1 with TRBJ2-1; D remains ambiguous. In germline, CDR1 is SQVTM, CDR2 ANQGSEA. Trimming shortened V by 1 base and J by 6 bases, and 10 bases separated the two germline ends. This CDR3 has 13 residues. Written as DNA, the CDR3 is TGCAGCGTTGAAGGTACGGTTGGCAATGAGCAGTTCTTC. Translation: CSVEGTVGNEQFF.

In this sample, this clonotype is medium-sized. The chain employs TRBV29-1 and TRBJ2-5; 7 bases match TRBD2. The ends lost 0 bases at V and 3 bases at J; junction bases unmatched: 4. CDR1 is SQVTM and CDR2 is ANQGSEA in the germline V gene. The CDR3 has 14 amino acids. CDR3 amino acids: CSVEDRSGEETQYF. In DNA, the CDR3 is TGCAGCGTTGAAGATCGGAGCGGGGAAGAGACCCAGTACTTC.

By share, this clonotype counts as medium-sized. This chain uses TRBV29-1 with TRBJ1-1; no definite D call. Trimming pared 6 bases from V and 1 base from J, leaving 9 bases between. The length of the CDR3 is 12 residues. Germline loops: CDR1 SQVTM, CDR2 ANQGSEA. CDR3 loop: CSVAPGNTEAFF. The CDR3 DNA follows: TGCAGCGTCGCCCCGGGGAACACTGAAGCTTTCTTT.

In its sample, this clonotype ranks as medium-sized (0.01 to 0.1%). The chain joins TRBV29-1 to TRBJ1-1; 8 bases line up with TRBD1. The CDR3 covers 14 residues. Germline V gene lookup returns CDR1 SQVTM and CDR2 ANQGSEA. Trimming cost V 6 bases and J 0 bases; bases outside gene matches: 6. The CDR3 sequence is CSVTNRGVNTEAFF. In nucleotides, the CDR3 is TGCAGCGTCACAAACAGGGGGGTGAACACTGAAGCTTTCTTT.

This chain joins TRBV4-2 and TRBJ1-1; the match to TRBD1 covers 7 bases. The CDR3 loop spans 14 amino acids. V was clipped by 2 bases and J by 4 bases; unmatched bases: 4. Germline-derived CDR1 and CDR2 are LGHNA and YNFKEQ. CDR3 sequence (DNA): TGTGCCAGCAGCCAACCCGACAGGGTCACTGAAGCTTTCTTT. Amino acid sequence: CASSQPDRVTEAFF.

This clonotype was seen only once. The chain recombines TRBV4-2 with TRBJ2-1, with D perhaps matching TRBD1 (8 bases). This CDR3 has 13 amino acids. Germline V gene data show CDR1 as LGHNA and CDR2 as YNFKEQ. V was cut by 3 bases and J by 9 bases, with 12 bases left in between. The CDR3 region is CASSHNRGGEQFF. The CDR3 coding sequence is TGTGCCAGCAGCCATAACAGGGGGGGTGAGCAGTTCTTC.

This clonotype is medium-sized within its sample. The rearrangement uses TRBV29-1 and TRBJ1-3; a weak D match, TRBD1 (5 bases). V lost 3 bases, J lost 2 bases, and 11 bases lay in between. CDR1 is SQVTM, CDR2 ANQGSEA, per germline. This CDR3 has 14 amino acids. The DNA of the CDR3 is TGCAGCGTTGACCAGACAGCTACTGGAAACACCATATATTTT. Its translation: CSVDQTATGNTIYF.

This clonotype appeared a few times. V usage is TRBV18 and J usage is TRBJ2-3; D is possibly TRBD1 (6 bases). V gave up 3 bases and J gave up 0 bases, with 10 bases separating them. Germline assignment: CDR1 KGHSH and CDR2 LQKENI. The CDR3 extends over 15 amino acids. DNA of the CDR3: TGTGCCAGCTCACCTGGACAGCGTAGCACAGATACGCAGTATTTT. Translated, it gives CASSPGQRSTDTQYF.

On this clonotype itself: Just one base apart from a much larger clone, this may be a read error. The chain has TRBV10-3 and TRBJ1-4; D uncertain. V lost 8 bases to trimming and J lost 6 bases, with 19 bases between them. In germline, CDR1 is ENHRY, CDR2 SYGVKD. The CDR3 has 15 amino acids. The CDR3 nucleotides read TGTGCCATCTCGTTGCTAGGTACAGCCGATGAAAAACTGTTTTTT. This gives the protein CAISLLGTADEKLFF.

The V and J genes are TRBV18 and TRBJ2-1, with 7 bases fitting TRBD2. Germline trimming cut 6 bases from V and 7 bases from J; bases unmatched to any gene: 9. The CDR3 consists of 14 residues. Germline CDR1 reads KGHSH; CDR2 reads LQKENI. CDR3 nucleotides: TGTGCCAGCTCTCCCACAGAGGGACTAAATGAGCAGTTCTTC. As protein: CASSPTEGLNEQFF.

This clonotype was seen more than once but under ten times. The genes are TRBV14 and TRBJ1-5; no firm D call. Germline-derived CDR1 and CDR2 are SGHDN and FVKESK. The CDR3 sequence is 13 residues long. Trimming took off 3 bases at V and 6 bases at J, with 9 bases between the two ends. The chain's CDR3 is CASSQGAGQPQHF. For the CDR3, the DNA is TGTGCCAGCAGCCAGGGTGCCGGTCAGCCCCAGCATTTT.

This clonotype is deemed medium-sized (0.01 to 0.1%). The CDR3 DNA sequence: TGCAGCGTTGAACAAGAGAACTATGGCTACACCTTC. Its protein product is CSVEQENYGYTF. The chain carries TRBV29-1 and TRBJ1-2, with D unclear. Germline V gene sequence: CDR1 SQVTM, CDR2 ANQGSEA. The CDR3 extends over 12 amino acids. V lost 2 bases, J lost 2 bases, and 6 bases lay in between.

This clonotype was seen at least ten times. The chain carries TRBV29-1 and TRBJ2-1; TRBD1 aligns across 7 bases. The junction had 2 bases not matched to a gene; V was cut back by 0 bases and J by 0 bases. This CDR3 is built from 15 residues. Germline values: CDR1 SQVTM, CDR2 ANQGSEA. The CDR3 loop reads CSVEDRGSSYNEQFF. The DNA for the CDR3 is TGCAGCGTTGAAGACAGGGGGAGCTCCTACAATGAGCAGTTCTTC.

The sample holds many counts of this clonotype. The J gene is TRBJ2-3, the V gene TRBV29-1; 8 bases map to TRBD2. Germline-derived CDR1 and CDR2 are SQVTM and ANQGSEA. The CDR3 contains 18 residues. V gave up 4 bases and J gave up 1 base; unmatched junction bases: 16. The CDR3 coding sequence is TGCAGCGTTGTTCTCGCGGGAGGCACCTTCGGAGGCACAGATACGCAGTATTTT. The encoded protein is CSVVLAGGTFGGTDTQYF.

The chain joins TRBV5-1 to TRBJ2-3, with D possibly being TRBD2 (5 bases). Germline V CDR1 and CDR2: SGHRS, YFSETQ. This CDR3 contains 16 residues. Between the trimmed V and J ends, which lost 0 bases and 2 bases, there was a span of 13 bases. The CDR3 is CASSLAAETYTDTQYF. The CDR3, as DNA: TGCGCCAGCAGCTTGGCAGCGGAAACTTACACAGATACGCAGTATTTT.

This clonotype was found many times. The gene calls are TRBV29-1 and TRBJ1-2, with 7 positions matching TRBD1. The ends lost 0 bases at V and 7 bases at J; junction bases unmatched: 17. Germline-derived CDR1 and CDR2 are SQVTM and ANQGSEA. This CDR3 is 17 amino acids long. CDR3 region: CSVEDRSGDSNFFGYTF. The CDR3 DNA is TGCAGCGTTGAAGATCGGAGTGGGGACAGCAATTTTTTTGGCTACACCTTC.

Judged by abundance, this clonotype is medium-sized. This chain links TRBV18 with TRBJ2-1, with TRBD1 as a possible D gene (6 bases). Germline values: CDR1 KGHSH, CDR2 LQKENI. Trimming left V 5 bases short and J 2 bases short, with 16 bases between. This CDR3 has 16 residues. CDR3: CASSKVTGSTYNEQFF. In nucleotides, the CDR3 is TGTGCCAGCTCAAAAGTGACAGGTAGTACCTACAATGAGCAGTTCTTC.

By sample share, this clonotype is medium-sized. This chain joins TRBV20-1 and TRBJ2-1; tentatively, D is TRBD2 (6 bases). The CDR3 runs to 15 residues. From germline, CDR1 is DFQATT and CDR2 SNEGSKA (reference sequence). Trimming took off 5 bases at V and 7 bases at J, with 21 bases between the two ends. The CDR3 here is CSASPGSGLGNEQFF. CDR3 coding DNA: TGCAGTGCTTCCCCGGGGAGCGGGCTGGGGAATGAGCAGTTCTTC.

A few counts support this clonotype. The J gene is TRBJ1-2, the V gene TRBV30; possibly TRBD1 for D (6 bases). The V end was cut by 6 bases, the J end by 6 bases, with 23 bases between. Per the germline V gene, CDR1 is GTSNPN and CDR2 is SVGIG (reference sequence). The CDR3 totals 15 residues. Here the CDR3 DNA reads TGTGCCTGCCCCACCCCACCGGGGGCTGGGGATGGCTACACCTTC. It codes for CACPTPPGAGDGYTF.

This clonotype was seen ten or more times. Here the CDR3 DNA reads TGCAGCGTCCCCTCTCGGATTAGAGATACGCAGTATTTT. Residues: CSVPSRIRDTQYF. The V gene is TRBV29-1, the J gene TRBJ2-3, with no clear D. V was shortened by 6 bases and J by 5 bases, with 15 bases between the two germline ends. The CDR3 has 13 residues. From germline, CDR1 is SQVTM and CDR2 ANQGSEA.

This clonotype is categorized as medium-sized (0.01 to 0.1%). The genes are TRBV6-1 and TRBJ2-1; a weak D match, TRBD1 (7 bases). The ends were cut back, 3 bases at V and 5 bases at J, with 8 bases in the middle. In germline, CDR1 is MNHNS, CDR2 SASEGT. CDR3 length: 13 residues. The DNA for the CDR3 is TGTGCCAGCAGTGACAGGGGGGACAATGAGCAGTTCTTC. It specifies CASSDRGDNEQFF.

The CDR3, as DNA: TGCAGTGCTATCTCGGACAGGGCAAGCTATGGCTACACCTTC. Its translation: CSAISDRASYGYTF. This chain joins TRBV20-1 and TRBJ1-2, with TRBD1 identical over 8 bases. Germline CDR1 DFQATT, CDR2 SNEGSKA (reference sequence). The CDR3 runs 14 residues. After removal of 4 bases from V and 4 bases from J, the junction contained 8 bases not matched to a gene.

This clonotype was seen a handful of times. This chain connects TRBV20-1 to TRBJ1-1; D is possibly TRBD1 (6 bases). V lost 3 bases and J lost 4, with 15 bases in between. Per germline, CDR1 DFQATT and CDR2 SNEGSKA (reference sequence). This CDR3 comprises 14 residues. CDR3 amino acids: CSASLGSRGTEAFF. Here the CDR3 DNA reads TGCAGTGCTAGTTTGGGGAGCAGGGGCACTGAAGCTTTCTTT.

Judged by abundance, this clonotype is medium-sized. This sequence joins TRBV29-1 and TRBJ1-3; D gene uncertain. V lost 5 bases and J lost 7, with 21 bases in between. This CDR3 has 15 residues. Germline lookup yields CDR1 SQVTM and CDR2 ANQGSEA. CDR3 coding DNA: TGCAGCGTTTCGACGGAGTCCTTGTCCCGGAACACCATATATTTT. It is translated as CSVSTESLSRNTIYF.

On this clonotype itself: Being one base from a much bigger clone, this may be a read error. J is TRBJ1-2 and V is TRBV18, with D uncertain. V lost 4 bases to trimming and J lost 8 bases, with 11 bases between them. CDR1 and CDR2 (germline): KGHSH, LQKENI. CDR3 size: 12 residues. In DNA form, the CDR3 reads TGTGCCAGCTCACTCGGAAAATTCGGCTACACCTTC. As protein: CASSLGKFGYTF.